What follows are 7 T cell receptor beta chains derived from one specimen sequenced in a study of blood T cell repertoires in COVID-19. TCRdb's copy holds only in-frame clones and misses some; the assay was immunoSEQ multiplex PCR. The table has a few hundred thousand clones, roughly 89% seen once. The sequenced sample consisted of peripheral blood. The receptor set was obtained from a man aged 45-65 years with acute or convalescent COVID-19.

This chain connects TRBV11-2 to TRBJ1-1; D is unclear. Germline loops: CDR1 SGHAT, CDR2 FQNNGV. This CDR3 has 14 residues. V gave up 2 bases and J gave up 5 bases, with 12 bases separating them. The CDR3 loop is CASSLSQQRTEAFF. DNA for the CDR3: TGTGCCAGCAGCTTAAGTCAGCAGAGGACTGAAGCTTTCTTT.

The chain combines TRBV11-2 with TRBJ2-7, with 10 nucleotides matching TRBD1. Germline assignment: CDR1 SGHAT and CDR2 FQNNGV. Trimming at V came to 1 base and at J to 1 base, leaving 7 bases not matched to a gene. The CDR3 has 17 residues. CDR3 DNA: TGTGCCAGCAGCTTAGTTTGGGGACAGGGGATTTCCTACGAGCAGTACTTC. Translation gives CASSLVWGQGISYEQYF.

This clone was seen only a few times. The genes are TRBV6-2 or TRBV6-3 and TRBJ1-4; 11 bases agree with TRBD1. Germline-derived CDR1 and CDR2 are MNHEY and SVGEGT. The V and J ends lost 6 bases and 6 bases, in that order; junction bases with no gene match: 15. The CDR3 runs to 18 residues. The CDR3: CASSHTPRDRGSHEKLFF. The DNA of the CDR3 is TGTGCCAGCAGCCATACCCCCCGGGACAGGGGGTCCCATGAAAAACTGTTTTTT.

V gene TRBV6-1 combines with J gene TRBJ1-6; 8 bases are shared with TRBD1. This CDR3 spans 15 amino acids. Germline values: CDR1 MNHNS, CDR2 SASEGT. V lost 2 bases to trimming and J lost 10 bases; unmatched junction nucleotides: 7. The CDR3 coding sequence is TGTGCCAGCAGTGAACAGGACAGGGTGAGATCACCCCTCCACTTT. This encodes CASSEQDRVRSPLHF.

The chain is built from TRBV14 and TRBJ2-7; possible D gene TRBD1, 5 bases. This CDR3 contains 14 residues. Germline V gene lookup returns CDR1 SGHDN and CDR2 FVKESK. Trimming stripped 4 bases from V and 5 bases from J, with 15 bases between. The CDR3 sequence is CASSPFGQGNEQYF. CDR3 DNA sequence: TGTGCCAGCAGCCCCTTTGGGCAGGGTAACGAGCAGTACTTC.

V is TRBV12-3 or TRBV12-4 and J is TRBJ1-1; D is possibly TRBD1 (6 bases). The CDR3 is 13 residues long. V was clipped by 4 bases and J by 7 bases, with 13 bases between them. CDR3 DNA: TGTGCCAGCAGTTCACAGGGCTACGGTGAAGCTTTCTTT. Its translation: CASSSQGYGEAFF.

The rearrangement joins TRBV7-8 to TRBJ1-2; 9 bases agree with TRBD1. The CDR3 sequence is 15 residues long. Germline CDR1 reads SGHVS; CDR2 reads FQNEAQ. J was trimmed by 6 bases and V by 5 bases; bases with no gene match: 10. The CDR3 here is CASSAQGAVGNGYTF. DNA of the CDR3: TGTGCCAGCAGCGCACAGGGGGCAGTTGGGAATGGCTACACCTTC.